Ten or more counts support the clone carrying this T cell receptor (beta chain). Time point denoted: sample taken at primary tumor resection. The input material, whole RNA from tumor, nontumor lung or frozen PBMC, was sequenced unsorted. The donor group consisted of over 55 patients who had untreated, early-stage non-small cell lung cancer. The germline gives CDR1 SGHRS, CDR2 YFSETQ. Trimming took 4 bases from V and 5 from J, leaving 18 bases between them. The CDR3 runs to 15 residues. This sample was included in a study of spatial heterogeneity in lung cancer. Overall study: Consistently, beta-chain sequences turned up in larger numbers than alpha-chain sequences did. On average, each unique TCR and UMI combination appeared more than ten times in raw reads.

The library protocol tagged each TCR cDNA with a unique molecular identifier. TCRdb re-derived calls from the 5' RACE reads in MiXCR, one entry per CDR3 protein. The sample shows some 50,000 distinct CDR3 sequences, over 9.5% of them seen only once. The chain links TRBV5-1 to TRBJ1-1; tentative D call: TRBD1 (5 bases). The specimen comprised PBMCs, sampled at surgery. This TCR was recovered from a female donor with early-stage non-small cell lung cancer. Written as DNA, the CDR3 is TGCGCCAGCAGCGTGGTGGGGGGTCGGGATACTGAAGCTTTCTTT. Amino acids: CASSVVGGRDTEAFF.